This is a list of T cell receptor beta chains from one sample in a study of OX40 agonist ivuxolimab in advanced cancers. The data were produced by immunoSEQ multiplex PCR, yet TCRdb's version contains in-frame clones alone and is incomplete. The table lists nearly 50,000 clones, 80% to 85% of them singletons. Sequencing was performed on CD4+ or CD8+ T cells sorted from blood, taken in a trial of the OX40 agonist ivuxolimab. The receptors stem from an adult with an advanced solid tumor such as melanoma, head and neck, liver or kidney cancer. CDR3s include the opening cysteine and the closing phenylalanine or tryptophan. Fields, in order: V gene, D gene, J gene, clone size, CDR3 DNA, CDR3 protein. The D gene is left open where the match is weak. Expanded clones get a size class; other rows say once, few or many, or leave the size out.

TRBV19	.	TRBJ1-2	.	TGTGCCAGTAGTGGGGGCCAAATTAACTATGGCTACACCTTC	CASSGGQINYGYTF
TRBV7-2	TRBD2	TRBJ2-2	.	TGTGCCAGCAGCGTAACTAGCGGGGCGAACACCGGGGAGCTGTTTTTT	CASSVTSGANTGELFF
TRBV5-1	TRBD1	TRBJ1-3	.	TGCGCCAGCAGCGCCTCGACAGGGGTCTCTGGAAACACCATATATTTT	CASSASTGVSGNTIYF
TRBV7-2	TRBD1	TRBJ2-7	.	TGTGCCAGCAGCTTGGGGGCAGGGGGCGAGCAGTACTTC	CASSLGAGGEQYF
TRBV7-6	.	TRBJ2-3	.	TGTGCCAGCAGCTTAGTGGGGGGTACGCAGTATTTT	CASSLVGGTQYF
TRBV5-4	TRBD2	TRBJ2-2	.	TGTGCCAGCAGCGGGAGGCGCGGGAGTCAGGTGGGGACCGGGGAGCTGTTTTTT	CASSGRRGSQVGTGELFF
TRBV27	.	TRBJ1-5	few	TGTGCCAGCAGTGCCCCCGGTAGCAATCAGCCCCAGCATTTT	CASSAPGSNQPQHF
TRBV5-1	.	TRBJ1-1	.	TGCGCCAGCAGCTCCTTAAACACAGCTTTCTTT	CASSSLNTAFF
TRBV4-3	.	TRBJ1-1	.	TGCGCCAGCAGCCAAGAAGCGTTAAGGGAGAACACTGAAGCTTTCTTT	CASSQEALRENTEAFF
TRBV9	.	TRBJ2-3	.	TGTGCCAGCAGCGGAAGACAGAGTAGCACAGATACGCAGTATTTT	CASSGRQSSTDTQYF
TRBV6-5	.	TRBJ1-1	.	TGTGCCAGCAGATATCCGGGGGCGAACACTGAAGCTTTCTTT	CASRYPGANTEAFF
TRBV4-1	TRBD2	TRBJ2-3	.	TGCGCCAGCAGCCAAGGCCTAGCGGGAGGGATAACAGATACGCAGTATTTT	CASSQGLAGGITDTQYF
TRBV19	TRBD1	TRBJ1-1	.	TGTGCCAGCACTTACAGGGGGAACACTGAAGCTTTCTTT	CASTYRGNTEAFF
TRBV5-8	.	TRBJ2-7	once	TGTGCCAGCAGCTTGGTTAGAGGTTACGAGCAGTACTTC	CASSLVRGYEQYF
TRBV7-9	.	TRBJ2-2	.	TGTGCCAGCAGCTTAGGGACCGGGGAGCTGTTTTTT	CASSLGTGELFF
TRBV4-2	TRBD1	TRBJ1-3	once	TGTGCCAGCAGCCGCACAGGGGGGACCCTCTCTGGAAACACCATATATTTT	CASSRTGGTLSGNTIYF
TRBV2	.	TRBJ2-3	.	TGTGCCAGCTATAGGGGTCTTGGCACAGATACGCAGTATTTT	CASYRGLGTDTQYF
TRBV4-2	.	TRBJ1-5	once	TGTGCCAGCAGCCAAGATATATCAAGGAATCAGCCCCAGCATTTT	CASSQDISRNQPQHF
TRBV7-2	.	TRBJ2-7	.	TGTGCCAGCAGCGAACAGGGAACGAGCTACGAGCAGTACTTC	CASSEQGTSYEQYF
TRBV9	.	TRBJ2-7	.	TGTGCCAGCAGCGTAGAGGGAGGGGGCGAGCAGTACTTC	CASSVEGGGEQYF
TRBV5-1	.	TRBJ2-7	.	TGCGCCAGCAGCTACGGTCCCGAGCAGTACTTC	CASSYGPEQYF
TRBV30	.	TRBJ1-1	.	TGTGCCTGGAGTCCTCTGCGTCTCCAGGGAGCTTTCTTT	CAWSPLRLQGAFF
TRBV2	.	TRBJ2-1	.	TGTGCCAGCAGTGTGGGCTTAAACAATGAGCAGTTCTTC	CASSVGLNNEQFF
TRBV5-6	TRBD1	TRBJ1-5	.	TGTGCCAGCAGCACGGGACAGGGACATTTTAGCAATCAGCCCCAGCATTTT	CASSTGQGHFSNQPQHF
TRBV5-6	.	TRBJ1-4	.	TGTGCCAGCAGCTTGCCTACCGATCTGGACGAAAAACTGTTTTTT	CASSLPTDLDEKLFF
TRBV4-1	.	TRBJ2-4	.	TGCGCCAGCAGCCAAGGCAGCCGAAACATTCAGTACTTC	CASSQGSRNIQYF
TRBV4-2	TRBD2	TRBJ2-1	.	TGTGCCAGCAGCCAAGTTGCGGGAGAGGGCAATGAGCAGTTCTTC	CASSQVAGEGNEQFF
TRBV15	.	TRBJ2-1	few	TGTGCCACCAGCAGAGATAATGAGCGGAAGAGCTCCTACAATGAGCAGTTCTTC	CATSRDNERKSSYNEQFF
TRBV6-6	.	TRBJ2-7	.	TGTGCCAGCAGACCCAACCGCCAAGGGGGGCAGTACTTC	CASRPNRQGGQYF
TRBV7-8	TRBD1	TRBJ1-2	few	TGTGCCAGCAGCCAAGGACAGGGCTATGGCTACACCTTC	CASSQGQGYGYTF
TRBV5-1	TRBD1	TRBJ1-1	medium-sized	TGCGCCAGCAGCCGGACAGGACAGAACACTGAAGCTTTCTTT	CASSRTGQNTEAFF
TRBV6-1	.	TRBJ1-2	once	TGTGCCAGCAACCAGGGGTCTGGCTACACCTTC	CASNQGSGYTF
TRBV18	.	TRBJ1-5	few	TGTGCCAGCTCACCAAACAGGCAAGTTACCAATCAGCCCCAGCATTTT	CASSPNRQVTNQPQHF
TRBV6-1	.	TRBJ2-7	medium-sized	TGTGCCAGCAGTGTTGGAGGGAGCTACGAGCAGTACTTC	CASSVGGSYEQYF
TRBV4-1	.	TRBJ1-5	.	TGCGCCAGCAGCCAAGATCGGGGCAATCAGCCCCAGCATTTT	CASSQDRGNQPQHF
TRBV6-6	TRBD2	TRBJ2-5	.	TGTGCCAGCAGTTACTGGCTAGCGGGAGAGACCCAGTACTTC	CASSYWLAGETQYF
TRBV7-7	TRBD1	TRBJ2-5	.	TGTGCCAGCAGCGCGGGACAGGGAGGCCAGACCCAGTACTTC	CASSAGQGGQTQYF
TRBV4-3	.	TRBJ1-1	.	TGCGCCAGCAGCCCTCGGACAGTCAACATGAACACTGAAGCTTTCTTT	CASSPRTVNMNTEAFF
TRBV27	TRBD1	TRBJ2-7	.	TGTGCCAGCAGTTCCGGGACAGGTTTCCACGAGCAGTACTTC	CASSSGTGFHEQYF
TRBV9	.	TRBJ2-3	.	TGTGCCAGCAGCCCACCCGGGGGAAGCACAGATACGCAGTATTTT	CASSPPGGSTDTQYF
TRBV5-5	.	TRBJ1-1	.	TGTGCCAGCAGCTTGAGGCAGGGAGGAACTGAAGCTTTCTTT	CASSLRQGGTEAFF
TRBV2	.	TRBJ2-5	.	TGTGCCAGCAGCGACGGGGTCGGGGAGACCCAGTACTTC	CASSDGVGETQYF
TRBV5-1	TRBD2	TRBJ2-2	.	TGCGCCAGCAGCTTGGATCCTAGCGGGAACACCGGGGAGCTGTTTTTT	CASSLDPSGNTGELFF
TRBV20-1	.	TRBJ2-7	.	TGCAGTGCTAGAGTGGGCTACGAGCAGTACTTC	CSARVGYEQYF
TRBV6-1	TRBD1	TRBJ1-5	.	TGTGCCAGCAGTGAATCAGGGGGGGATCAGCCCCAGCATTTT	CASSESGGDQPQHF
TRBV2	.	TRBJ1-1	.	TGTGCCAGCAGTGATAAGGGGTTCACTGAAGCTTTCTTT	CASSDKGFTEAFF
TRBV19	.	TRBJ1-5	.	TGTGCCAGTAGTATCAATGAAGGGGAATTCCAGCCCCAGCATTTT	CASSINEGEFQPQHF
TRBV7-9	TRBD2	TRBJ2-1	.	TGTGCCAGCAGCCTCAGCGGGAGCTCCTACAATGAGCAGTTCTTC	CASSLSGSSYNEQFF
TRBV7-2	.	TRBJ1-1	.	TGTGCCAGCAGCTCCTCCTCGAACACTGAAGCTTTCTTT	CASSSSSNTEAFF